This T cell receptor (beta chain) was observed in a study of cytomegalovirus exposure and HLA in healthy donors. Regarding donors, all were healthy bone marrow donors. Points from the study as a whole: The study listed around 150 cytomegalovirus-associated TCR beta chains. The CMV antigen specificity of a few CMV-associated chains was confirmed through in vitro analysis.

As for this clone: Its antigen is not identified.

The CDR3 length is 16 residues. V was clipped by 1 base and J by 8 bases; unmatched bases: 10. The germline CDR1 and CDR2 sequences are SGHVS and FNYEAQ. PCR used 60 Vbeta primers and 13 Jbeta primers. Generated by immunoSEQ multiplex PCR, the TCRdb table keeps only in-frame clones and is missing some. The sample lists some 220,000 clones, around 80% occurring once. The receptor was derived from a woman in her thirties or forties in good health and CMV-seronegative. The chain combines TRBV7-6 with TRBJ2-1, with 8 nucleotides matching TRBD2. The sample comprised PBMCs. DNA for the CDR3: TGTGCCAGCAGCTTAGGGCCTAGCGGGCGGAGCGATGAGCAGTTCTTC. Its translation is CASSLGPSGRSDEQFF.